This is a list of T cell receptor beta chains from one sample in a study of metastatic and nonmetastatic thyroid tumors. TCRdb re-called clones from the PCR reads using MiXCR. The sample yields fewer than 13,000 clones, 28% seen once. The sequenced sample consisted of tumor tissue. Source of these receptors: a male donor with papillary thyroid cancer or a benign thyroid nodule (not recorded which). Some clones in this sample may be carry-over from other donors' samples. Both conserved end residues are part of each CDR3. Each record gives: clone size, D gene, J gene, V gene, CDR3 DNA, CDR3 protein. D genes are given only for firm matches. Only some rows state a clone size, as once, few, many or a class for expanded clones.

size: once; D: .; J: TRBJ1-2; V: TRBV20-1; DNA: TGCAGTGCTGATCAGGGAGATAACTATGGCTACACCTTC; CDR3: CSADQGDNYGYTF
size: .; D: TRBD2; J: TRBJ2-3; V: TRBV20-1; DNA: TGCAGTGCTGCCGGGACTAGCGGGAGAGATTGGGATACGCAGTATTTT; CDR3: CSAAGTSGRDWDTQYF
size: .; D: TRBD2; J: TRBJ2-1; V: TRBV11-1; DNA: TGTGCCAGCAGTCAGGGACTAGTGGGCCACAATCAGCAGTTCTTC; CDR3: CASSQGLVGHNQQFF
size: medium-sized; D: TRBD1; J: TRBJ1-5; V: TRBV20-1; DNA: TGCAGTGTCATACAGGGGAATCAGCCCCAGCATTTT; CDR3: CSVIQGNQPQHF
size: .; D: .; J: TRBJ1-5; V: TRBV25-1; DNA: TGTGCCAGCCCTATGGGAAGCAATCAGCCCCAGCATTTT; CDR3: CASPMGSNQPQHF
size: few; D: TRBD1; J: TRBJ1-2; V: TRBV28; DNA: TGTGCCAGCAGTTTACCAGGGACAGGGTTGAGGGGCTACACCTTC; CDR3: CASSLPGTGLRGYTF
size: .; D: TRBD2; J: TRBJ2-1; V: TRBV19; DNA: TGTGCCAGTAGTATGGTGTTAGCGGGGGGTAAGTTCTTC; CDR3: CASSMVLAGGKFF
size: many; D: TRBD1; J: TRBJ2-7; V: TRBV18; DNA: TGTGCCAGCTCACCAGAAGGACAGGCCTACGAGCAGTACTTC; CDR3: CASSPEGQAYEQYF
size: few; D: .; J: TRBJ2-7; V: TRBV12-3/TRBV12-4; DNA: TGTGCCAGCAGTTCCAGAATAAGCGAGCAGTACTTC; CDR3: CASSSRISEQYF
size: many; D: TRBD2; J: TRBJ2-5; V: TRBV20-1; DNA: TGCAGTGCTAGGGATCCCGGGACTAGTGAGACCCAGTACTTC; CDR3: CSARDPGTSETQYF
size: .; D: TRBD1; J: TRBJ1-2; V: TRBV20-1; DNA: TGCAGTGCTAGAACCCCAGACGGGACAGCGGCTATAGGCTACACCTTC; CDR3: CSARTPDGTAAIGYTF
size: medium-sized; D: .; J: TRBJ1-4; V: TRBV6-1; DNA: TGTGCCAGCAGTGATCTCACAGGGCAAGGGAATGAAAAACTGTTTTTT; CDR3: CASSDLTGQGNEKLFF
size: many; D: .; J: TRBJ1-1; V: TRBV28; DNA: TGTGCCAGCAACGAGGGGGGTTCGAACACTGAAGCTTTCTTT; CDR3: CASNEGGSNTEAFF
size: medium-sized; D: .; J: TRBJ1-3; V: TRBV30; DNA: TGTGCCTGGTACCGGGACGCTGGAAACACCATATATTTT; CDR3: CAWYRDAGNTIYF
size: few; D: .; J: TRBJ1-2; V: TRBV2; DNA: TGTGCCAGCAGGTCATTGGGGTATGGCTACACCTTC; CDR3: CASRSLGYGYTF
size: .; D: .; J: TRBJ2-3; V: TRBV12-5; DNA: TGTGCTAGTGGTTTGCCCGCTTTATGCGGCAGGGGACACCACACAGATACGCAGTATTTT; CDR3: CASGLPALCGRGHHTDTQYF
size: medium-sized; D: .; J: TRBJ1-2; V: TRBV18; DNA: TGTGCCAGCTCACTTACGGCTGACTATGGCTACACCTTC; CDR3: CASSLTADYGYTF
size: many; D: TRBD2; J: TRBJ2-5; V: TRBV11-1; DNA: TGTGCCAGCAGCCCAGGACTAGCGGGAGAGACCCAGTACTTC; CDR3: CASSPGLAGETQYF
size: .; D: .; J: TRBJ1-5; V: TRBV6-1; DNA: TGTGCCAGCAGTGAAGCAGTGGGCAGGAGGGTCAATCAGCCCCAGCATTTT; CDR3: CASSEAVGRRVNQPQHF
size: .; D: .; J: TRBJ2-4; V: TRBV28; DNA: TGTGCCAGCAGTTTTAAGTTCCCAGACATTCAGTACTTC; CDR3: CASSFKFPDIQYF
size: few; D: .; J: TRBJ1-4; V: TRBV24-1; DNA: TGTGCCACCAGTGATAACCAGGGAAATGAAAAACTGTTTTTT; CDR3: CATSDNQGNEKLFF
size: few; D: .; J: TRBJ1-2; V: TRBV12-3/TRBV12-4; DNA: TGTGCCAGCAGTTTGTTAGGGAAGGACGGCTACACCTTC; CDR3: CASSLLGKDGYTF
size: medium-sized; D: .; J: TRBJ1-3; V: TRBV6-2/TRBV6-3; DNA: TGTGCCAGCAGTTACTCGATGGCACAGGGAGGAGGAAACACCATATATTTT; CDR3: CASSYSMAQGGGNTIYF